Listed below are T cell receptor beta chains from one sample, sequenced in a study of blood T cell repertoires in COVID-19. The table came from immunoSEQ multiplex PCR; TCRdb's copy has only in-frame clones and leaves some out. The sample comprises 110,000 to 150,000 clones, 85% to 90% of which are singletons, and roughly 5% rests with the top ten. The sequencing sample was made of peripheral blood. The receptors shown here come from a human donor in a cohort sampled during active COVID-19. Both conserved end residues are trimmed from each CDR3.

CDR3 | V
ASNPRQGNRGTEAF | TRBV6-2/TRBV6-3
ASSTTQGNYGYT | TRBV19
ASTSSSGTYEQY | TRBV2
ASSPRGSRETQY | TRBV7-9
ASSVVQPSGSPLH | TRBV9
ASSGRDSRNEQF | TRBV9
ASSNYNLRANEKLF | TRBV7-2
ASSLDRGEQY | TRBV5-1
ASGGGGYNEQF | TRBV27
ASRRGASTDTQY | TRBV7-2
ASSVGARTGELF | TRBV3-1/TRBV3-2
ASSLEGRRGETQY | TRBV5-1
ATSERTEQETQY | TRBV15